The clone carrying this T cell receptor beta chain was seen only once. The data belong to a study of T cell changes during pregnancy in multiple sclerosis. The table came from immunoSEQ multiplex PCR; TCRdb's copy has only in-frame clones and leaves some out. In the table there are tens of thousands of clones, just over 90% of which are singletons. The CDR3 is made up of 15 amino acids. The junction had 7 bases not matched to a gene; V was cut back by 6 bases and J by 2 bases. Germline V gene lookup returns CDR1 LGHNA and CDR2 YNFKEQ. The receptor comes from a female donor with multiple sclerosis, enrolled in a pregnancy study. The chain links TRBV4-2 to TRBJ2-5, with 9 bases fitting TRBD1. The sequences come from CD4+ T cells from peripheral blood mononuclear cells, collected in the second trimester of pregnancy. CDR3 coding DNA: TGTGCCAGCAGTCAGATCGGACAGGGGCAAGAGACCCAGTACTTC. The encoded protein is CASSQIGQGQETQYF.